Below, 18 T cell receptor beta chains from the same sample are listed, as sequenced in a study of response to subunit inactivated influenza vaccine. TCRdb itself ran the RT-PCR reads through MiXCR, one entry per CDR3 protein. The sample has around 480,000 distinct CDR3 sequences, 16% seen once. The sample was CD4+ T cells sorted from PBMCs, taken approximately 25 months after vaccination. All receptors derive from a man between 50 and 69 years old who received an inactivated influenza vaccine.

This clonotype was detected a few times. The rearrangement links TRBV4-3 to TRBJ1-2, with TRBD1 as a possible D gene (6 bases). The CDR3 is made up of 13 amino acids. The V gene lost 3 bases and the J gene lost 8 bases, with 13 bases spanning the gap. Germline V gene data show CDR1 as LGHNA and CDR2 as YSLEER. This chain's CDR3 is CASSQTGREGYTF. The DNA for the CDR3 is TGCGCCAGCAGCCAGACAGGCAGGGAGGGCTACACCTTC.

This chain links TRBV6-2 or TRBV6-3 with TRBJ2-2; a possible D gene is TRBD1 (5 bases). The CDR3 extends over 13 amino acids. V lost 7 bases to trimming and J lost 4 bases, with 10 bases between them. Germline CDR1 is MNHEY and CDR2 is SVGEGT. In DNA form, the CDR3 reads TGTGCCAGCACCTCGACAGTCACCGGGGAGCTGTTTTTT. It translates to CASTSTVTGELFF.

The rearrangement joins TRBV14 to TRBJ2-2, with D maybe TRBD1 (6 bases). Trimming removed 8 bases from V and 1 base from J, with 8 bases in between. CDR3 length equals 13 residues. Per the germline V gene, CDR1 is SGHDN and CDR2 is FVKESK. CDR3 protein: CASQTGNTGELFF. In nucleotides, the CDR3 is TGTGCCAGCCAGACAGGGAACACCGGGGAGCTGTTTTTT.

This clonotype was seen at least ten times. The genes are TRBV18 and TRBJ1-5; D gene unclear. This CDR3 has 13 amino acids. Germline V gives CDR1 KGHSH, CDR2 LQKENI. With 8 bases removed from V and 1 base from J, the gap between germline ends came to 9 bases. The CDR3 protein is CASSPSSNQPQHF. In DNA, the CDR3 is TGTGCCAGCAGCCCCTCCAGCAATCAGCCCCAGCATTTT.

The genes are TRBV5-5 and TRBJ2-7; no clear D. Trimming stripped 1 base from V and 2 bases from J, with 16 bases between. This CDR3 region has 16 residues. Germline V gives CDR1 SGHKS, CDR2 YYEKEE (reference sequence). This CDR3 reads CASSLFEGKLTYEQYF. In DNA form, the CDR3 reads TGTGCCAGCAGCTTGTTCGAAGGGAAGTTAACCTACGAGCAGTACTTC.

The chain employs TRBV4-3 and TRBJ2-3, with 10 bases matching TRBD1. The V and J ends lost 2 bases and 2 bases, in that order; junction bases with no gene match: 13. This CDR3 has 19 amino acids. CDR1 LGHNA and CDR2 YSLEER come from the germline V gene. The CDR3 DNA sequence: TGCGCCAGCAGCCAAAATTCGGACAGGGGGTTTTCTTCCACAGATACGCAGTATTTT. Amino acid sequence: CASSQNSDRGFSSTDTQYF.

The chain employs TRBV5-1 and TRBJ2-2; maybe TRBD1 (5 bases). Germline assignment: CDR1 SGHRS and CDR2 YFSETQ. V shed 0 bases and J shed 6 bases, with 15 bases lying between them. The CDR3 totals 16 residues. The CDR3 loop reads CASSLEVRAISGELFF. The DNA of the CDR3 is TGCGCCAGCAGCTTGGAGGTCAGGGCGATATCCGGGGAGCTGTTTTTT.

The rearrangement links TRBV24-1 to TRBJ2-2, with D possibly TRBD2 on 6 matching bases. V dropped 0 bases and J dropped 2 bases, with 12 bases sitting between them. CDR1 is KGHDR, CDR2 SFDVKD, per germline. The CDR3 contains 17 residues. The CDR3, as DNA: TGTGCCACCAGTGATTTGGGGGGGACGACTAACACCGGGGAGCTGTTTTTT. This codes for CATSDLGGTTNTGELFF.

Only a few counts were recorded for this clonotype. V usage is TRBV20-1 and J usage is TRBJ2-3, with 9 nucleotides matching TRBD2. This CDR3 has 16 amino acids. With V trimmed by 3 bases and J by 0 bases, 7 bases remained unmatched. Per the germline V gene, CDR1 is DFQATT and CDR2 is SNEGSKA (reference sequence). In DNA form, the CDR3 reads TGCAGTGCTAGTACTAGCGGGCACCCTAGCACAGATACGCAGTATTTT. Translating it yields CSASTSGHPSTDTQYF.

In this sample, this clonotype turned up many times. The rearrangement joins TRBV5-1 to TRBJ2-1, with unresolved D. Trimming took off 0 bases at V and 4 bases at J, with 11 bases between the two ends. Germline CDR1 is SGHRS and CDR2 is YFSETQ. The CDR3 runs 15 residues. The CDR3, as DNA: TGCGCCAGCAGCTTGGCGGGCAGAAATTACAATGAGCAGTTCTTC. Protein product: CASSLAGRNYNEQFF.

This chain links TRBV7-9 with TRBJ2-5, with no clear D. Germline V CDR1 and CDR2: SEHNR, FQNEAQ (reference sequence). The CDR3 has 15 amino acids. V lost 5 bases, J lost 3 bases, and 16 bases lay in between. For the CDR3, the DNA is TGTGCCAGCAGCCCCCCGCCCACACCCAAAGAGACCCAGTACTTC. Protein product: CASSPPPTPKETQYF.

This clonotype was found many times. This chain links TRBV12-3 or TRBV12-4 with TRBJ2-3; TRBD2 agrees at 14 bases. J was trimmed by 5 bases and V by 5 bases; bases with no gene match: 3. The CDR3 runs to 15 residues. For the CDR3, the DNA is TGTGCCAGCAGTCCCGGACTAGCGGGAGGAGATACGCAGTATTTT. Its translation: CASSPGLAGGDTQYF.

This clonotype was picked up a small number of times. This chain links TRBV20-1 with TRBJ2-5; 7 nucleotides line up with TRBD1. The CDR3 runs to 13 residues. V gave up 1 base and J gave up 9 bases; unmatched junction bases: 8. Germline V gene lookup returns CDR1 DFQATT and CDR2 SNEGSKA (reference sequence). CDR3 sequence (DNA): TGCAGTGCTAGAGGGGACAGCAGTTGGGCCCAGTACTTC. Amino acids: CSARGDSSWAQYF.

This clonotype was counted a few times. As DNA, the CDR3 is TGCAGTGCTAGAGATGCGGGGACCCAGTACTTC. This codes for CSARDAGTQYF. This sequence joins TRBV20-1 and TRBJ2-5; TRBD2 is a possible D gene (5 bases). Germline V gives CDR1 DFQATT, CDR2 SNEGSKA (reference sequence). This CDR3 is built from 11 residues. V lost 0 bases, J lost 7 bases, and 6 bases lay in between.

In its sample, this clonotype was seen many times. This CDR3 reads CASSLWGTEQYF. The CDR3 bases are TGTGCCAGCAGCTTATGGGGGACCGAGCAGTACTTC. The genes are TRBV7-8 and TRBJ2-7; D tentatively reads TRBD1 or TRBD2 (5 bases each). V was shortened by 2 bases and J by 6 bases, with 8 bases between the two germline ends. Germline V gives CDR1 SGHVS, CDR2 FQNEAQ. This CDR3 region has 12 residues.

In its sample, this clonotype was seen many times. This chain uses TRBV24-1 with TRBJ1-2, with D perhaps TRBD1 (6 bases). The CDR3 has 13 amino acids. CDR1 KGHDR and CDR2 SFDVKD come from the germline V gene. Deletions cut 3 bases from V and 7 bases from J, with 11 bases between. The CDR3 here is CATSDPAGAGYTF. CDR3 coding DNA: TGTGCCACCAGTGATCCGGCAGGGGCTGGCTACACCTTC.

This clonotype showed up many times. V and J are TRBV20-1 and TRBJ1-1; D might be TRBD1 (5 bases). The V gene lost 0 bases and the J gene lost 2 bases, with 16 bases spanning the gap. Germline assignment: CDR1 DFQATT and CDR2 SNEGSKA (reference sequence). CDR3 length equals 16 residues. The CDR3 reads CSARDGRKGANTEAFF. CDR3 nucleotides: TGCAGTGCTAGAGATGGGAGGAAAGGGGCAAACACTGAAGCTTTCTTT.

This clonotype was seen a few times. The CDR3 region has the DNA TGCAGTGCCACCCCCGGGGGGAGGAATGAGCAGTTCTTC. Translated, it gives CSATPGGRNEQFF. The rearrangement links TRBV20-1 to TRBJ2-1; TRBD2 matches at 7 bases. Trimming removed 6 bases from V and 7 bases from J; junction bases left unmatched: 9. CDR1 DFQATT and CDR2 SNEGSKA come from the germline V gene (reference sequence). The length of the CDR3 is 13 residues.